The T cell receptor (beta chain) under discussion was sequenced for a study of blood T cell repertoires in COVID-19. Looking at the study overall: The study drew acute and convalescent COVID-19 samples from the United States, Italy and Spain. PBMCs, B-cell-depleted T cells, or T cells provided the cDNA or gDNA that made up the material.

Per the original methods: It was from reference gene primer amplification that nucleated cell counts were estimated. Produced via immunoSEQ multiplex PCR; TCRdb's table is partial and in-frame only. V, J and clone size are taken as reported in that table, and D and trimming were inferred from the DNA itself. The data contain approximately 140,000 clones, around 87% of them singletons. This CDR3 is 13 amino acids long. V lost 2 bases, J lost 2 bases, and 5 bases lay in between. The germline gives CDR1 SGHRS, CDR2 YFSETQ. Sequenced: peripheral blood. The chain carries TRBV5-1 and TRBJ1-3; D is uncertain. This TCR was recovered from an elderly man with acute or convalescent COVID-19. This CDR3 is CASSFSTGNTIYF. The CDR3 DNA reads as TGCGCCAGCAGCTTTTCTACTGGAAACACCATATATTTT.